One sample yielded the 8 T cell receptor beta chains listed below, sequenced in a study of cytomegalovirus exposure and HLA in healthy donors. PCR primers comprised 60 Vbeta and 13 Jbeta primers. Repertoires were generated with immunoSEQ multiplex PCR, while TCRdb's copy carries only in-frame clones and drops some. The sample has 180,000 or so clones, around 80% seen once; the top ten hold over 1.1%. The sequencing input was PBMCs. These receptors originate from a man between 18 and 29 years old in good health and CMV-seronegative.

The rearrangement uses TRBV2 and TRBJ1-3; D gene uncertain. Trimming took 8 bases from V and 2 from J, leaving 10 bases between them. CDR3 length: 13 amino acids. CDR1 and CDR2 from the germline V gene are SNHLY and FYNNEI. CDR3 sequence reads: CASAVRAGNTIYF. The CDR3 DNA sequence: TGTGCCAGCGCCGTGAGGGCTGGAAACACCATATATTTT.

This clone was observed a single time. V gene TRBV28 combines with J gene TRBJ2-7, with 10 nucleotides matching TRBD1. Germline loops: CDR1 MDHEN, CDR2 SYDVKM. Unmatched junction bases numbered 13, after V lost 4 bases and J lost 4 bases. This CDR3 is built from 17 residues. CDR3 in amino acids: CASSSWGGTGVTYEQYF. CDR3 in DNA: TGTGCCAGCAGTTCCTGGGGGGGGACAGGGGTCACATACGAGCAGTACTTC. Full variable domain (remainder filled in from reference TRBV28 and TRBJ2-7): DVKVTQSSRYLVKRTGEKVFLECVQDMDHENMFWYRQDPGLGLRLIYFSYDVKMKEKGDIPEGYSVSREKKERFSLILESASTNQTSMYLCASSSWGGTGVTYEQYFGPGTRLTVT.

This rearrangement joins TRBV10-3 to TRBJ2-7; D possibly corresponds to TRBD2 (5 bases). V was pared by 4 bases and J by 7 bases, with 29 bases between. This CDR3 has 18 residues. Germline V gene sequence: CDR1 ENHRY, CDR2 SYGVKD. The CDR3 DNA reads TGTGCCATCAGTGCTTCGCCCCTCCGTCGGGCTAGCAGAACTGAGCAGTACTTC. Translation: CAISASPLRRASRTEQYF.

Here the CDR3 reads CASSLGTSGGTNTGELFF. CDR3 DNA sequence: TGCGCCAGCAGCTTGGGTACTAGCGGGGGGACAAACACCGGGGAGCTGTTTTTT. The chain employs TRBV5-1 and TRBJ2-2; 12 nucleotides line up with TRBD2. V dropped 0 bases and J dropped 2; count of bases not matched to a gene: 5. Germline values: CDR1 SGHRS, CDR2 YFSETQ. This CDR3 region has 18 residues. Looking up the rest from reference TRBV5-1 and TRBJ2-2 gives the full variable domain: KAGVTQTPRYLIKTRGQQVTLSCSPISGHRSVSWYQQTPGQGLQFLFEYFSETQRNKGNFPGRFSGRQFSNSRSEMNVSTLELGDSALYLCASSLGTSGGTNTGELFFGEGSRLTVL.

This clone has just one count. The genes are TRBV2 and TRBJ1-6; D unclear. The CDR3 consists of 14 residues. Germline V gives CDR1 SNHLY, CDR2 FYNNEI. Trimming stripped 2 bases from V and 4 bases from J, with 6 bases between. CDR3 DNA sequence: TGTGCCAGCAGTGAATTTCGGTATAATTCACCCCTCCACTTT. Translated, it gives CASSEFRYNSPLHF.

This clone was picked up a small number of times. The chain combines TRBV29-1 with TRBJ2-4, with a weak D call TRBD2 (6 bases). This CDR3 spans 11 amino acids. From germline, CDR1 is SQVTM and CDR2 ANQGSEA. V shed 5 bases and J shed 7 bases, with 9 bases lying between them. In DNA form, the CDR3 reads TGCAGCGTTACTAGCTTGAACATTCAGTACTTC. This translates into CSVTSLNIQYF.

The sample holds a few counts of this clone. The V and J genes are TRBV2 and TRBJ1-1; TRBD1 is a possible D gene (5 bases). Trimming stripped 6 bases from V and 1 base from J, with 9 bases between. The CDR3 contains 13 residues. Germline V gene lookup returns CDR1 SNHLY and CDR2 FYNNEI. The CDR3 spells CASRGRENTEAFF. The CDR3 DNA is TGTGCCAGCAGGGGCAGGGAGAACACTGAAGCTTTCTTT.

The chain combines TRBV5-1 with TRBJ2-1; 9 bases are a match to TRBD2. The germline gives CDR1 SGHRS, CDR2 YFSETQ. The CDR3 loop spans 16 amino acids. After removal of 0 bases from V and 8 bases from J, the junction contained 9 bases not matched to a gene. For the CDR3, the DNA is TGCGCCAGCAGCTTGGACCAACGCGGGGGGGCCGATGAGCAGTTCTTC. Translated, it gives CASSLDQRGGADEQFF.